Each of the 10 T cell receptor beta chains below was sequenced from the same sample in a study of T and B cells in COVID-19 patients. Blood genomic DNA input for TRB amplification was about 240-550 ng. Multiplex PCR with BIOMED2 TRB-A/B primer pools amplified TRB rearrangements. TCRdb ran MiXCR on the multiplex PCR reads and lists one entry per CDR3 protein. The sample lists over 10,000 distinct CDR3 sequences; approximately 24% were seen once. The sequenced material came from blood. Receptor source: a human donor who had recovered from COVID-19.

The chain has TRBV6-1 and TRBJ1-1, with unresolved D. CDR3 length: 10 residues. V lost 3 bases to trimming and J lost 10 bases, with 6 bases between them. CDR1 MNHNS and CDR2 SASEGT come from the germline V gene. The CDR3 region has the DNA TGTGCCAGCAGTGAGGGGTCAGCTTTCTTT. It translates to CASSEGSAFF.

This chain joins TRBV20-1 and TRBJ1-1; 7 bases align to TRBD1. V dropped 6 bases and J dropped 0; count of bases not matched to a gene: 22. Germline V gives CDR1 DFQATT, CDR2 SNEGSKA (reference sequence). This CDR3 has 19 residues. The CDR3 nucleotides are TGCAGTGCCCGAGGGAAGTGGCAGGGGGTGGGCAGGGTGAACACTGAAGCTTTCTTT. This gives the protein CSARGKWQGVGRVNTEAFF.

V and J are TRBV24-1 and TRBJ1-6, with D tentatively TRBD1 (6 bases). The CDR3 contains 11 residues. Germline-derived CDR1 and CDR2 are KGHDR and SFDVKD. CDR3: CDHRDHSPLHF. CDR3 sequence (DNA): TGTGATCACAGGGACCATTCACCCCTCCACTTT.

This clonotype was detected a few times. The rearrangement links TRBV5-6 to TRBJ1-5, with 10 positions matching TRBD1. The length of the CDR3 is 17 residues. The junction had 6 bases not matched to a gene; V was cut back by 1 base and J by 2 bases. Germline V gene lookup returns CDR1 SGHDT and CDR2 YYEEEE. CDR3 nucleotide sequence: TGTGCCAGCAGCTTGTTATCCGGGACAGGGGGCAATCAGCCCCAGCATTTT. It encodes CASSLLSGTGGNQPQHF. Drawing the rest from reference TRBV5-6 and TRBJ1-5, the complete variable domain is DAGVTQSPTHLIKTRGQQVTLRCSPKSGHDTVSWYQQALGQGPQFIFQYYEEEERQRGNFPDRFSGHQFPNYSSELNVNALLLGDSALYLCASSLLSGTGGNQPQHFGDGTRLSIL.

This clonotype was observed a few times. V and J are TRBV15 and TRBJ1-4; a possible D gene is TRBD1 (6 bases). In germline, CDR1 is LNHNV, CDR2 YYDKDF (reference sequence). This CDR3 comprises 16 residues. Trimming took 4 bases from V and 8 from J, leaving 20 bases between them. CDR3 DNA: TGTGCCACCAGCAAAGATCGACAGGACGAATTCGAAAAACTGTTTTTT. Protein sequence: CATSKDRQDEFEKLFF. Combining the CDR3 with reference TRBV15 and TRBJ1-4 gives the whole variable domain DAMVIQNPRYQVTQFGKPVTLSCSQTLNHNVMYWYQQKSSQAPKLLFHYYDKDFNNEADTPDNFQSRRPNTSFCFLDIRSPGLGDTAMYLCATSKDRQDEFEKLFFGSGTQLSVL.

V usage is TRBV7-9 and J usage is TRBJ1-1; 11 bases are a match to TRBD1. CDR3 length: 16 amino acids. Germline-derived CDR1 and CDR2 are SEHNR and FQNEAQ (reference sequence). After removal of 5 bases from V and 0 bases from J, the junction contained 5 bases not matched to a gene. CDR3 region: CASSERDRGMNTEAFF. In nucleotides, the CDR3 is TGTGCCAGCAGCGAGCGGGACAGGGGGATGAACACTGAAGCTTTCTTT. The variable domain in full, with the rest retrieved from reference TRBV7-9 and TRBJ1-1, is DTGVSQNPRHKITKRGQNVTFRCDPISEHNRLYWYRQTLGQGPEFLTYFQNEAQLEKSRLLSDRFSAERPKGSFSTLEIQRTEQGDSAMYLCASSERDRGMNTEAFFGQGTRLTVV.

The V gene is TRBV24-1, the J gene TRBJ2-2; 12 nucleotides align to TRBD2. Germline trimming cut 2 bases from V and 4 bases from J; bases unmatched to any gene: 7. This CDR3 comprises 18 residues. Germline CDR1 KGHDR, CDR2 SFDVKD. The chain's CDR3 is CATSDSLAGGPRTGELFF. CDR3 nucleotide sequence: TGTGCCACCAGTGATTCACTAGCGGGAGGCCCGCGCACCGGGGAGCTGTTTTTT.

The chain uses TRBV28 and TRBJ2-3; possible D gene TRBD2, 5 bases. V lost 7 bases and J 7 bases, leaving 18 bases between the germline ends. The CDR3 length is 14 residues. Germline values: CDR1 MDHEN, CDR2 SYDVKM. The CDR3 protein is CASTRETRGHTQYF. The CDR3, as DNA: TGTGCCAGCACCCGGGAAACCCGCGGGCATACGCAGTATTTT. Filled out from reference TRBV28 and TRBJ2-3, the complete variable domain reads DVKVTQSSRYLVKRTGEKVFLECVQDMDHENMFWYRQDPGLGLRLIYFSYDVKMKEKGDIPEGYSVSREKKERFSLILESASTNQTSMYLCASTRETRGHTQYFGPGTRLTVL.

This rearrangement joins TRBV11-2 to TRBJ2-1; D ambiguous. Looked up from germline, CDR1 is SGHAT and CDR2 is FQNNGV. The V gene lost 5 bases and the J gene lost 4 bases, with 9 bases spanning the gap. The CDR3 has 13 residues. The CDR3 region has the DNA TGTGCCAGCAGCCCAAACGGATACAATGAGCAGTTCTTC. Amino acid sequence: CASSPNGYNEQFF.

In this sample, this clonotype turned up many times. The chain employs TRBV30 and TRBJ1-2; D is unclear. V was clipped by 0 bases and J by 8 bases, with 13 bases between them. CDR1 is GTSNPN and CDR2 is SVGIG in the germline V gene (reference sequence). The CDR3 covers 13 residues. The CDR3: CAWSVLYSEGYTF. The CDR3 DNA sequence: TGTGCCTGGAGTGTATTATACAGTGAGGGCTACACCTTC. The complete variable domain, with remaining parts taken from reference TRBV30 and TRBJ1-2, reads SQTIHQWPATLVQPVGSPLSLECTVEGTSNPNLYWYRQAAGRGLQLLFYSVGIGQISSEVPQNLSASRPQDRQFILSSKKLLLSDSGFYLCAWSVLYSEGYTFGSGTRLTVV.